Presented here are 24 T cell receptor beta chains from one specimen sequenced in a study of cytomegalovirus exposure and HLA in healthy donors. PCR used 60 Vbeta primers and 13 Jbeta primers. TCRdb's copy holds only in-frame clones and misses some; the assay was immunoSEQ multiplex PCR. Among 150,000 to 200,000 clones listed, nearly 70% were seen once. The sequenced sample was PBMCs. The receptors stem from a man aged 25 to 40 in good health and CMV-seropositive.

The CDR3 coding sequence is TGTGCCAGCAGTTTAAACACGGGCTACGAGCAGTACTTC. Encoded protein: CASSLNTGYEQYF. V is TRBV28 and J is TRBJ2-7; no firm D call. CDR1 is MDHEN, CDR2 SYDVKM, per germline. Trimming left V 2 bases short and J 3 bases short, with 8 bases between. CDR3 length: 13 amino acids.

This chain uses TRBV6-6 with TRBJ1-5, with TRBD1 matching 10 bases. This CDR3 is 13 amino acids long. V lost 7 bases to trimming and J lost 7 bases; unmatched junction nucleotides: 4. Germline loops: CDR1 MNHNY, CDR2 SVGAGI (reference sequence). CDR3 nucleotide sequence: TGTGCCAGCATGGGACAGGGGATACAGCCCCAGCATTTT. The encoded protein is CASMGQGIQPQHF.

CDR3 in DNA: TGTGCCAGCAGTGGGGAGTACTACGAGCAGTACTTC. It yields the protein CASSGEYYEQYF. The V gene is TRBV25-1, the J gene TRBJ2-5; D may be TRBD2 (5 bases). The J call may be incorrect, as the DNA end agrees better with TRBJ2-7. There are 12 residues in the CDR3. Germline assignment: CDR1 MGHDK and CDR2 SYGVNS.

V and J are TRBV2 and TRBJ2-7, with a tentative D call TRBD2 (6 bases). The CDR3 runs to 14 residues. With 3 bases removed from V and 1 base from J, the gap between germline ends came to 10 bases. Per the germline V gene, CDR1 is SNHLY and CDR2 is FYNNEI. CDR3 amino acids: CASSDLEGSYEQYF. As DNA, the CDR3 is TGTGCCAGCAGTGATTTGGAGGGGTCCTACGAGCAGTACTTC.

This chain connects TRBV6-1 to TRBJ2-7; 9 bases are shared with TRBD2. This CDR3 is 15 amino acids long. Per the germline V gene, CDR1 is MNHNS and CDR2 is SASEGT. V trimming: 2 bases; J trimming: 3 bases; junction bases outside the gene matches: 5. The CDR3 sequence is CASSEKDSGSYEQYF. CDR3 in DNA: TGTGCCAGCAGTGAAAAGGATAGCGGGAGCTACGAGCAGTACTTC.

V usage is TRBV6-5 and J usage is TRBJ2-5, with 7 bases lining up with TRBD2. J gave up 0 bases and V 3 bases, and 7 bases lay outside the gene matches. The CDR3 has 16 residues. From germline, CDR1 is MNHEY and CDR2 SVGAGI. CDR3 DNA: TGTGCCAGCAGTTATCGGTGGCGGGAGTACCAAGAGACCCAGTACTTC. This translates into CASSYRWREYQETQYF.

This rearrangement joins TRBV11-3 to TRBJ2-2, with TRBD1 matching over 8 bases. J gave up 9 bases and V 1 base, and 4 bases lay outside the gene matches. The CDR3 has 14 residues. Looked up from germline, CDR1 is SGHNT and CDR2 is YENEEA. For the CDR3, the DNA is TGTGCCAGCAGCTTAGTCCCAGGGGGCCGGGAGCTGTTTTTT. Its translation: CASSLVPGGRELFF.

This chain uses TRBV18 with TRBJ2-3; a possible D gene is TRBD2 (6 bases). Germline-derived CDR1 and CDR2 are KGHSH and LQKENI. The V end was cut by 3 bases, the J end by 5 bases, with 15 bases between. The CDR3 has 15 residues. CDR3 loop: CASSPPGLTGDTQYF. CDR3 nucleotide sequence: TGTGCCAGCTCACCGCCGGGACTTACGGGAGATACGCAGTATTTT.

CDR3 protein: CASSWRGEGDEQFF. The CDR3 DNA reads as TGCGCCAGCAGCTGGCGGGGGGAGGGGGATGAGCAGTTCTTC. V usage is TRBV5-1 and J usage is TRBJ2-1, with 8 bases aligning to TRBD2. J was trimmed by 8 bases and V by 3 bases; bases with no gene match: 7. The germline gives CDR1 SGHRS, CDR2 YFSETQ. The CDR3 covers 14 residues. Combining the CDR3 with reference TRBV5-1 and TRBJ2-1 gives the whole variable domain KAGVTQTPRYLIKTRGQQVTLSCSPISGHRSVSWYQQTPGQGLQFLFEYFSETQRNKGNFPGRFSGRQFSNSRSEMNVSTLELGDSALYLCASSWRGEGDEQFFGPGTRLTVL.

J is TRBJ2-7 and V is TRBV12-1; the table's TRBD2 call for D was not verified on the DNA. TRBV12-1 is flagged as a pseudogene. The CDR3 is 16 residues long. In DNA, the CDR3 is TGTGCCAGCAGCCGCCGAGCTAAATGTAGCTCCTACGAGCAGTACTTC. It translates to CASSRRAKCSSYEQYF.

This clone was seen a handful of times. The chain combines TRBV19 with TRBJ2-3; maybe TRBD1 (6 bases). V was shortened by 5 bases and J by 6 bases, with 15 bases between the two germline ends. CDR1 and CDR2 (germline): LNHDA, SQIVND (reference sequence). The CDR3 is 14 residues long. CDR3 residues: CASSLGQNWDTQYF. The CDR3 coding sequence is TGTGCCAGTAGTCTGGGACAAAATTGGGATACGCAGTATTTT.

This chain connects TRBV19 to TRBJ2-3; TRBD1 matches at 9 bases. This CDR3 comprises 14 residues. After removal of 7 bases from V and 8 bases from J, the junction contained 10 bases not matched to a gene. Per germline, CDR1 LNHDA and CDR2 SQIVND (reference sequence). The CDR3 sequence is CASNPGTGTSTQYF. CDR3 bases: TGTGCCAGTAACCCCGGGACAGGGACTTCTACGCAGTATTTT.

The gene calls are TRBV5-5 and TRBJ1-1, with a weak D call TRBD1 (5 bases). Germline V gene lookup returns CDR1 SGHKS and CDR2 YYEKEE (reference sequence). Between the trimmed V and J ends, which lost 6 bases and 0 bases, there was a span of 12 bases. The CDR3 totals 14 residues. The CDR3, as DNA: TGTGCCAGCATCCTTGGGACTTTGAACACTGAAGCTTTCTTT. Protein sequence: CASILGTLNTEAFF.

This chain connects TRBV7-9 to TRBJ1-2, with 8 bases lining up with TRBD1. The ends lost 4 bases at V and 4 bases at J; junction bases unmatched: 2. The V gene's germline CDR1 is SEHNR and CDR2 FQNEAQ (reference sequence). The CDR3 has 13 amino acids. This chain's CDR3 is CASSSGQAYGYTF. The CDR3 DNA sequence: TGTGCCAGCAGCTCGGGACAGGCCTATGGCTACACCTTC.

The J gene is TRBJ2-7, the V gene TRBV6-1; 10 positions match TRBD2. This CDR3 comprises 16 residues. Germline V CDR1 and CDR2: MNHNS, SASEGT. The V segment lost 1 base and the J segment 4 bases; nucleotides outside the gene matches: 7. CDR3 protein: CASSEGVQREGYEQYF. The CDR3 DNA sequence: TGTGCCAGCAGTGAAGGGGTCCAGCGGGAGGGGTACGAGCAGTACTTC.

The chain uses TRBV7-9 and TRBJ2-1; TRBD2 aligns across 8 bases. This CDR3 contains 17 residues. J lost 2 bases, V lost 5 bases, and 11 bases had no gene match. The germline CDR1 and CDR2 sequences are SEHNR and FQNEAQ (reference sequence). The CDR3 here is CASSPPEGLDTYNEQFF. DNA for the CDR3: TGTGCCAGCAGCCCTCCCGAGGGACTAGACACCTACAATGAGCAGTTCTTC.

This chain uses TRBV2 with TRBJ2-2, with TRBD2 identical over 11 bases. CDR1 is SNHLY and CDR2 is FYNNEI in the germline V gene. The J segment lost 1 base and the V segment lost 8 bases, leaving 3 bases of the junction unmatched. This CDR3 has 15 amino acids. CDR3 sequence: CASGGTSGNTGELFF. The CDR3 DNA sequence: TGTGCCAGCGGAGGGACTAGCGGGAACACCGGGGAGCTGTTTTTT.

This clone was counted a few times. The genes are TRBV7-2 and TRBJ2-1; 10 bases fit TRBD1. This CDR3 contains 16 residues. V lost 5 bases, J lost 5 bases, and 9 bases stayed unmatched. From germline, CDR1 is SGHTA and CDR2 FQGNSA. CDR3 amino acids: CASSRGPGQGDNEQFF. The CDR3 region has the DNA TGTGCCAGCAGCCGAGGCCCCGGACAGGGGGACAATGAGCAGTTCTTC.

This chain connects TRBV6-5 to TRBJ1-1, with TRBD1 matching 10 bases. The V gene's germline CDR1 is MNHEY and CDR2 SVGAGI. There are 15 residues in the CDR3. V lost 8 bases, J lost 3 bases, and 9 bases stayed unmatched. The CDR3 region has the DNA TGTGCCAGCGGGGACAGGGGCGATATTGACACTGAAGCTTTCTTT. Its translation: CASGDRGDIDTEAFF.

The chain carries TRBV11-2 and TRBJ1-3; a possible D gene is TRBD1 (6 bases). Trimming cost V 4 bases and J 0 bases, with 22 bases left between them. CDR1 SGHAT and CDR2 FQNNGV come from the germline V gene. The CDR3 covers 19 residues. DNA of the CDR3: TGTGCCAGCAGCTCGTTATTTCTCAGGGGACCAATCTCTGGAAACACCATATATTTT. Translating it yields CASSSLFLRGPISGNTIYF.

The chain carries TRBV29-1 and TRBJ1-2; 8 bases map to TRBD1. Germline CDR1 SQVTM, CDR2 ANQGSEA. The CDR3 covers 13 residues. V trimming: 6 bases; J trimming: 6 bases; junction bases outside the gene matches: 9. Here the CDR3 reads CSVKPGGSNGYTF. CDR3 sequence (DNA): TGCAGCGTGAAGCCAGGGGGCAGTAATGGCTACACCTTC.

V usage is TRBV18 and J usage is TRBJ1-1, with 7 nucleotides matching TRBD1. This CDR3 comprises 16 residues. Losses at the gene ends were 0 bases for V and 1 base for J; bases not matched to a gene: 5. CDR1 KGHSH and CDR2 LQKENI come from the germline V gene. CDR3 nucleotide sequence: TGTGCCAGCTCACCACCGGGGGGACAGAGGAACACTGAAGCTTTCTTT. Protein product: CASSPPGGQRNTEAFF.

Only a few counts were recorded for this clone. This chain connects TRBV9 to TRBJ1-5; D is undetermined. Germline-derived CDR1 and CDR2 are SGDLS and YYNGEE. V was clipped by 0 bases and J by 2 bases, with 9 bases between them. The CDR3 sequence is 15 residues long. The CDR3 nucleotides are TGTGCCAGCAGCGTAGCTGGTACGGGCAATCAGCCCCAGCATTTT. Protein sequence: CASSVAGTGNQPQHF.

Here the CDR3 DNA reads TGTGCCAGCAGCTCCGTAGCGGGAATGCGGGAGACCCAGTACTTC. Encoded protein: CASSSVAGMRETQYF. V is TRBV7-2 and J is TRBJ2-5; TRBD2 matches 8 bases. Germline loops: CDR1 SGHTA, CDR2 FQGNSA. There are 15 residues in the CDR3. V shed 4 bases and J 5 bases; nucleotides not matched to a gene: 9.